Listed here are 26 T cell receptor delta chains from one sample, sequenced in a study of Vδ1+ human thymocytes. Broader study findings: In the thymus, TRG and TRD repertoires looked highly polyclonal with Gaussian CDR3 lengths.

No antigen is known for these receptors. Sequences come from RNA converted to cDNA by reverse transcription. The CDR3 regions were amplified by multiplex PCR from V-gene primers to a constant-region primer. TCRdb made new clone calls on the multiplex PCR reads using CATT. The data show about 27,000 delta-chain clones, nearly 7.5% seen once. Sequencing was done on a sample of Vdelta1+ gamma-delta thymocytes from the thymus. Subset indicated: FACS-sorted CD3+ TCRalphabeta- TCRVdelta1+ TCRVdelta2- thymocytes. Every receptor here comes from a girl in the first two years of life who had congenital heart surgery.

The chain combines TRDV1 with TRDJ1, with D unclear. V dropped 0 bases and J dropped 0 bases, with 17 bases sitting between them. Germline V gives CDR1 TSWWSYY, CDR2 QGS. The CDR3 has 18 amino acids. The CDR3 DNA is TGTGCTCTTGGGGAACTGTACCCCTTTCTTTATAACACCGATAAACTCATCTTT. Residues: CALGELYPFLYNTDKLIF.

There are a few counts of this clone. An end of the junction differs from the germline gene, which may be a read error. The rearrangement uses TRDV1 and TRDJ1, with 10 bases matching TRDD3. Germline CDR1 TSWWSYY, CDR2 QGS. The CDR3 is made up of 21 amino acids. CDR3 amino acids: CALGERSPSLGDCTRKDKLIF. CDR3 nucleotides: TGTGCTCTTGGGGAAAGGTCTCCCTCACTGGGGGATTGTACTCGAAAAGATAAACTTATCTTT.

The chain uses TRDV1 and TRDJ1; possibly TRDD3 for D (6 bases). V lost 6 bases, J lost 0 bases, and 32 bases lay in between. CDR3 length: 21 residues. CDR1 and CDR2 (germline): TSWWSYY, QGS. The CDR3 sequence is CALGARVHTSLLGLYTDKLIF. The CDR3 coding sequence is TGTGCTCTTGGAGCGCGGGTCCATACTTCTTTACTGGGCCTATACACCGATAAACTCATCTTT.

V is TRDV1 and J is TRDJ1; D gene uncertain. V shed 1 base and J shed 1 base, with 19 bases lying between them. CDR1 and CDR2 from the germline V gene are TSWWSYY and QGS. The CDR3 sequence is 18 residues long. This chain's CDR3 is CALGEPMGHAGSTDKLIF. The CDR3, as DNA: TGTGCTCTTGGGGAACCCATGGGACACGCAGGAAGCACCGATAAACTCATCTTT.

The V and J genes are TRDV1 and TRDJ1; 11 nucleotides line up with TRDD3. Germline CDR1 is TSWWSYY and CDR2 is QGS. V lost 0 bases and J lost 0; bases outside the gene matches: 30. The CDR3 is 26 amino acids. CDR3 nucleotides: TGTGCTCTTGGGGAACTAGGAGAGGGATGGTTCCTACAACCCCACTGGGGGATAGGATACACCGATAAACTCATCTTT. As protein: CALGELGEGWFLQPHWGIGYTDKLIF.

The rearrangement links TRDV1 to TRDJ1; 10 positions match TRDD3. The CDR3 covers 20 residues. CDR1 TSWWSYY and CDR2 QGS come from the germline V gene. The V and J ends lost 0 bases and 2 bases, in that order; junction bases with no gene match: 15. CDR3 region: CALGELVRDSGGYPTDKLIF. In DNA form, the CDR3 reads TGTGCTCTTGGGGAACTAGTCCGCGACTCTGGGGGATATCCGACCGATAAACTCATCTTT.

This clone was detected only a few times. This chain links TRDV1 with TRDJ1; TRDD2 might be the D (6 bases). The V end lost 3 bases, the J end lost 2 bases, and 13 bases lay between the germline ends. Per germline, CDR1 TSWWSYY and CDR2 QGS. The CDR3 is 15 amino acids. For the CDR3, the DNA is TGTGCTCTTGGGGACCCCTTCCGGGATACCGATAAACTCATCTTT. This codes for CALGDPFRDTDKLIF.

This clone was picked up a small number of times. V is TRDV1 and J is TRDJ1; 8 bases are a match to TRDD2. Trimming took 3 bases from V and 0 from J; bases not matched to a gene: 24. CDR3 length equals 22 residues. CDR1 TSWWSYY and CDR2 QGS come from the germline V gene. CDR3 DNA sequence: TGTGCTCTTGGGGAGCGGTCTTCCTACTGTGGGGGCCCGGATAGGGACACCGATAAACTCATCTTT. Protein sequence: CALGERSSYCGGPDRDTDKLIF.

This clone has only a few counts. The chain has TRDV1 and TRDJ1, with D possibly being TRDD3 (5 bases). Germline V lookup: CDR1 TSWWSYY, CDR2 QGS. The V gene lost 7 bases and the J gene lost 0 bases, with 18 bases spanning the gap. The CDR3 has 16 residues. As DNA, the CDR3 is TGTGCTCTTGCCCAAGGCCGGGGGGCGTACACCGATAAACTCATCTTT. This sequence encodes CALAQGRGAYTDKLIF.

This clone was found a few times. The chain has TRDV1 and TRDJ1; 7 positions match TRDD3. The CDR3 consists of 22 residues. With V trimmed by 1 base and J by 0 bases, 23 bases remained unmatched. CDR1 is TSWWSYY, CDR2 QGS, per germline. CDR3 loop: CALGEHPRITSGWGLNTDKLIF. In DNA form, the CDR3 reads TGTGCTCTTGGGGAACACCCCCGTATCACTTCCGGCTGGGGGTTAAACACCGATAAACTCATCTTT.

The chain couples TRDV1 to TRDJ1; 9 bases align to TRDD3. Here the J gene came from matching the DNA to germline, since TCRdb omits it. Germline-derived CDR1 and CDR2 are TSWWSYY and QGS. The trim removed 1 base at V and 6 bases at J, leaving 9 bases unmatched. This CDR3 has 16 amino acids. The CDR3 spells CALGERVAGIRHKLIF. The CDR3 bases are TGTGCTCTTGGGGAACGGGTGGCGGGGATACGCCATAAACTCATCTTT.

The genes are TRDV1 and TRDJ1, with TRDD3 as a possible D gene (10 bases). Germline lookup yields CDR1 TSWWSYY and CDR2 QGS. Trimming cost V 3 bases and J 8 bases, with 37 bases left between them. The CDR3 spans 21 residues. The CDR3 region has the DNA TGTGCTCTTGGGGAGCCTTCCTACAACAGAGCCGTTAGGGGTGGGGGATACAAACTCATCTTT. Encoded protein: CALGEPSYNRAVRGGGYKLIF.

This clone has just a few counts. The rearrangement joins TRDV1 to TRDJ1, with 13 bases matching TRDD3. This CDR3 contains 18 residues. The germline CDR1 and CDR2 sequences are TSWWSYY and QGS. Germline trimming cut 2 bases from V and 3 bases from J; bases unmatched to any gene: 9. The CDR3 coding sequence is TGTGCTCTTGGGGAATCCCGTACTGGGGGATACGAGGCCGATAAACTCATCTTT. Translated: CALGESRTGGYEADKLIF.

No V gene call is available, although the J gene is TRDJ1; the D call TRDD3 from the table was never checked on the DNA. The CDR3 is 25 residues long. CDR3 region: CALGELFRYDGKPHLLLRYTDKLIF. CDR3 in DNA: TGTGCTCTTGGGGAACTATTCCGTTACGACGGGAAACCCCACCTTCTCCTACGATACACCGATAAACTCATCTTT.

The gene calls are TRDV1 and TRDJ1; D is unresolved. Germline lookup yields CDR1 TSWWSYY and CDR2 QGS. The CDR3 has 13 amino acids. The V gene lost 5 bases and the J gene lost 0 bases, with 7 bases spanning the gap. The CDR3 here is CALGKRYTDKLIF. The CDR3 DNA reads TGTGCTCTTGGGAAAAGGTACACCGATAAACTCATCTTT.

The chain has TRDV1 and TRDJ1, with D hard to call. The J gene, missing from TCRdb, was assigned here through DNA to germline matching. Looked up from germline, CDR1 is TSWWSYY and CDR2 is QGS. The CDR3 runs to 16 residues. Trimming cost V 1 base and J 2 bases, with 14 bases left between them. The CDR3 DNA is TGTGCTCTTGGGGAACAATCCCCGGCGGGTACCGATAAACTCATCTTT. Its protein product is CALGEQSPAGTDKLIF.

In its sample, this clone was seen a few times. J is TRDJ1 and V is TRDV1; D remains unclear. The V gene's germline CDR1 is TSWWSYY and CDR2 QGS. CDR3 length equals 15 residues. Trimming left V 3 bases short and J 0 bases short, with 11 bases between. DNA for the CDR3: TGTGCTCTTGGGGACAACCGGCCGTACACCGATAAACTCATCTTT. Its protein product is CALGDNRPYTDKLIF.

In its sample, this clone was seen a few times. This clone may be a read error of a much larger clone one base away. This sample also contains other DNA sequences that code for the same CDR3. The chain employs TRDV2 and TRDJ3; no definite D call. V lost 7 bases and J lost 11, with 14 bases in between. This CDR3 spans 13 amino acids. Germline V gene lookup returns CDR1 GEAIGNYY and CDR2 EKD. The CDR3 DNA follows: TGTGCCTGCGACTACCAATCTCCCCGACAGATGTTTTTC. Protein product: CACDYQSPRQMFF.

The rearrangement joins TRDV1 to TRDJ1; 8 bases are shared with TRDD3. This CDR3 has 23 amino acids. Germline values: CDR1 TSWWSYY, CDR2 QGS. Trimming removed 0 bases from V and 0 bases from J; junction bases left unmatched: 24. The CDR3 DNA reads TGTGCTCTTGGGGAACTAGCTACTCCTCGGGCGTACTGGGGGGACCCGTACACCGATAAACTCATCTTT. Translation gives CALGELATPRAYWGDPYTDKLIF.

This clone came up a few times. V is TRDV1 and J is TRDJ1; D possibly corresponds to TRDD3 (6 bases). The CDR3 spans 19 residues. With 1 base removed from V and 1 base from J, the gap between germline ends came to 22 bases. Germline CDR1 reads TSWWSYY; CDR2 reads QGS. CDR3 residues: CALGEPPRFDWVSTDKLIF. CDR3 in DNA: TGTGCTCTTGGGGAACCTCCCCGGTTCGACTGGGTGTCCACCGATAAACTCATCTTT.

The chain links TRDV1 to TRDJ1; D is unclear. The germline V gene encodes CDR1 TSWWSYY and CDR2 QGS. This CDR3 is 15 amino acids long. Trimming shortened V by 5 bases and J by 6 bases, and 19 bases separated the two germline ends. The CDR3 nucleotides read TGTGCTCTTGGGAATCCCACAACCCTAACTTATAAACTCATCTTT. Its translation: CALGNPTTLTYKLIF.

This clone was detected only a few times. V usage is TRDV1 and J usage is TRDJ1; 13 bases map to TRDD3. CDR3 length: 22 residues. Trimming took 6 bases from V and 0 from J; bases not matched to a gene: 22. The germline CDR1 and CDR2 sequences are TSWWSYY and QGS. CDR3 in DNA: TGTGCTCTTGGAAACCGACCGGGCTTCCTACTGGGGGATACGATCTACACCGATAAACTCATCTTT. Its protein is CALGNRPGFLLGDTIYTDKLIF.

This clone showed up just a few times. The V and J genes are TRDV1 and TRDJ1; D gene ambiguous. V shed 3 bases and J shed 3 bases, with 5 bases lying between them. The germline V gene encodes CDR1 TSWWSYY and CDR2 QGS. The CDR3 length is 12 residues. Here the CDR3 DNA reads TGTGCTCTTGGGGACCGGGCCGATAAACTCATCTTT. Translating gives CALGDRADKLIF.

The chain carries TRDV1 and TRDJ1; 9 nucleotides align to TRDD3. This CDR3 spans 24 amino acids. CDR1 TSWWSYY and CDR2 QGS come from the germline V gene. V was clipped by 7 bases and J by 1 base; unmatched bases: 34. CDR3: CALVYSYLDQPGGLRREGTDKLIF. CDR3 DNA: TGTGCTCTTGTTTATTCGTACCTGGATCAGCCTGGGGGATTAAGAAGAGAAGGCACCGATAAACTCATCTTT.

V and J are TRDV1 and TRDJ1; tentatively, D is TRDD3 (5 bases). Trimming cost V 1 base and J 1 base, with 19 bases left between them. The CDR3 runs 18 residues. Germline V gives CDR1 TSWWSYY, CDR2 QGS. CDR3 sequence: CALGEQTTRDSFTDKLIF. In DNA, the CDR3 is TGTGCTCTTGGGGAACAGACTACGAGGGATTCTTTCACCGATAAACTCATCTTT.

This clone was seen more than once but under ten times. The chain joins TRDV1 to TRDJ1, with D possibly matching TRDD3 (5 bases). The CDR3 extends over 20 amino acids. Germline V gene lookup returns CDR1 TSWWSYY and CDR2 QGS. Trimming shortened V by 1 base and J by 2 bases, and 26 bases separated the two germline ends. CDR3 sequence (DNA): TGTGCTCTTGGGGAACAGGGGAATCCCGGGCACAGGATAGGAACCGATAAACTCATCTTT. Encoded protein: CALGEQGNPGHRIGTDKLIF.